These T cell receptor beta chains were read from a single sample in a study of cytomegalovirus exposure and HLA in healthy donors. TCRdb's copy holds only in-frame clones and misses some; the assay was immunoSEQ multiplex PCR. The table lists 100,000 to 150,000 clones, about four fifths of them singletons. Specimen: PBMCs. The receptors here all came from a middle-aged woman in good health and CMV-seronegative. The CDR3 runs from the conserved cysteine through the conserved F or W. Some rows mark clone size as missing; the rest say once, few, many or name a class of expanded clone.

clone size: NA
V gene: TRBV7-9
J gene: TRBJ1-5
CDR3 protein: CSSSSAGQGLHF

clone size: once
V gene: TRBV29-1
J gene: TRBJ1-1
CDR3 protein: CSVRRGAREAFF

clone size: NA
V gene: TRBV28
J gene: TRBJ2-7
CDR3 protein: CASNRPGGAYEQYF

clone size: NA
V gene: TRBV27
J gene: TRBJ2-7
CDR3 protein: CASSLLLDRRYEQYF

clone size: NA
V gene: TRBV7-9
J gene: TRBJ2-1
CDR3 protein: CASSRAGGTEQFF

clone size: NA
V gene: TRBV9
J gene: TRBJ2-1
CDR3 protein: CASSLLSGYNEQFF

clone size: few
V gene: TRBV6-6
J gene: TRBJ1-2
CDR3 protein: CASSYSRDRVGYTF

clone size: NA
V gene: TRBV28
J gene: TRBJ1-5
CDR3 protein: CASSSGQGPNQPQHF

clone size: NA
V gene: TRBV7-2
J gene: TRBJ2-2
CDR3 protein: CASSLGLAETGELFF

clone size: few
V gene: TRBV14
J gene: TRBJ2-7
CDR3 protein: CARSQGLGQGGYEQYF

clone size: few
V gene: TRBV5-1
J gene: TRBJ2-5
CDR3 protein: CASSLVGGETQYF

clone size: once
V gene: TRBV4-2
J gene: TRBJ2-1
CDR3 protein: CASSQDYEPDNEQFF

clone size: NA
V gene: TRBV6-6
J gene: TRBJ2-5
CDR3 protein: CASNVAGETQYF